This T cell receptor (beta chain) came from a study of pediatric ulcerative colitis. Whole-study findings and limits: Two patients had blood samples with substantially reduced template counts. Ulcerative colitis patients shared more blood-rectal clones than controls. This repertoire reflects total lymphocytes rather than subpopulations like regulatory T cells.

This clone was seen a handful of times. Antigen specificity is unknown. The rectum was sampled with one to two pinch biopsies at colonoscopy. Before the diagnostic colonoscopy, ulcerative colitis patients were free of immunosuppressive medication. Here immunoSEQ multiplex PCR was the method, and the copy in TCRdb shows in-frame clones only, minus some. This sample has more than 35,000 clones, with around 73% found just once. The germline gives CDR1 SGHRS, CDR2 YFSETQ. The CDR3 totals 14 residues. The ends were cut back, 1 base at V and 1 base at J, with 5 bases in the middle. This receptor was identified in a boy aged 5-17 years with moderate ulcerative colitis. V gene TRBV5-1 combines with J gene TRBJ2-2; D gene unclear. Specimen: gut tissue. CDR3 protein: CASSLFQNTGELFF. In nucleotides, the CDR3 is TGCGCCAGCAGCTTGTTTCAGAACACCGGGGAGCTGTTTTTT.